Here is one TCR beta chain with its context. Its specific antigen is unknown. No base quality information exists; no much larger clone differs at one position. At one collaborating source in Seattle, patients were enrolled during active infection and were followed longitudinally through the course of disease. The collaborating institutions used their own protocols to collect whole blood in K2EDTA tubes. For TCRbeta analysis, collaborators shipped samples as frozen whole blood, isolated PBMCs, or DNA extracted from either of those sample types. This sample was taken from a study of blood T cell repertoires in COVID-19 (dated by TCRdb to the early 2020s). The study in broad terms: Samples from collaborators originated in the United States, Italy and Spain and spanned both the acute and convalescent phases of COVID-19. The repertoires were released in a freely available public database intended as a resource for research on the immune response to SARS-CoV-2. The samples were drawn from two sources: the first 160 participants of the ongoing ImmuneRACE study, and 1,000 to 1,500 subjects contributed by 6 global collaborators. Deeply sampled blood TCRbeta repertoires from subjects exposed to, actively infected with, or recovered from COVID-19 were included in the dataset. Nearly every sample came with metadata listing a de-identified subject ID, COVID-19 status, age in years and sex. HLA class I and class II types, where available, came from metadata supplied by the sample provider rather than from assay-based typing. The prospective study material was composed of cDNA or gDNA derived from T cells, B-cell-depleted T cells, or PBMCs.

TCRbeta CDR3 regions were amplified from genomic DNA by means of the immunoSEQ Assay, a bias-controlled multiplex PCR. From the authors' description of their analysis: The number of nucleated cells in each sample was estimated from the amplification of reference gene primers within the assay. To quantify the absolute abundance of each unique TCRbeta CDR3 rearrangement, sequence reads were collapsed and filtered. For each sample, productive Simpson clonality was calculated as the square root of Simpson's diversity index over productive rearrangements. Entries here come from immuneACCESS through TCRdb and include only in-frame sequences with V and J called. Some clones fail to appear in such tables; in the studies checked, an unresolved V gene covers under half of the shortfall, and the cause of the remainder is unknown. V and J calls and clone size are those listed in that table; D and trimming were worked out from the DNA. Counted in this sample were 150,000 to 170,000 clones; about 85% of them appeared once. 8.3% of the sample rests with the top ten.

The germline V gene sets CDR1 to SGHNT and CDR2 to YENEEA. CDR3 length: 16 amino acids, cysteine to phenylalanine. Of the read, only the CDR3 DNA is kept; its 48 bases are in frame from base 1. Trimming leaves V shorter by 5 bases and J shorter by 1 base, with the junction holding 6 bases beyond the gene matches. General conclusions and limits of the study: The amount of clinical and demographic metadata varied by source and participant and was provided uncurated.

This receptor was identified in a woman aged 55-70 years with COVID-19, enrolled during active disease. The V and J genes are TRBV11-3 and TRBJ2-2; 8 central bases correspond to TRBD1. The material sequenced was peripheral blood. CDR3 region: CASSGPGQVNTGELFF. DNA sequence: TGTGCCAGCAGCGGACCGGGACAGGTGAACACCGGGGAGCTGTTTTTT.